Following are 9 T cell receptor beta chains from one sample sequenced in a study of OX40 agonist ivuxolimab in advanced cancers. Assay used: immunoSEQ multiplex PCR; TCRdb lists only in-frame clones, some missing. The sample includes about 70,000 clones, approximately 92% seen only once; the top ten take roughly 10%. Sequenced material: CD4+ or CD8+ T cells sorted from blood, taken in a trial of the OX40 agonist ivuxolimab. The source of these receptors is an adult with an advanced solid tumor such as melanoma, head and neck, liver or kidney cancer.

Here the CDR3 reads CASSSRRAGTEAFF. CDR3 coding DNA: TGTGCCAGCAGCTCCCGGAGGGCGGGCACTGAAGCTTTCTTT. The genes are TRBV28 and TRBJ1-1; D is unresolved. Trimming shortened V by 6 bases and J by 4 bases, and 15 bases separated the two germline ends. Germline CDR1 and CDR2: MDHEN and SYDVKM. This CDR3 comprises 14 residues.

The chain uses TRBV13 and TRBJ2-3, with TRBD2 matching 7 bases. V was pared by 4 bases and J by 5 bases, with 12 bases of the junction left unmatched. Germline V gene lookup returns CDR1 PRHDT and CDR2 FYEKMQ (reference sequence). This CDR3 has 16 amino acids. The DNA for the CDR3 is TGTGCCAGCAGCTCTTCCTGGGAGCGGGGCCGAGATACGCAGTATTTT. It specifies CASSSSWERGRDTQYF.

The V gene is TRBV28, the J gene TRBJ2-7; possibly TRBD2 for D (6 bases). The CDR3 has 13 amino acids. Trimming stripped 5 bases from V and 8 bases from J, with 16 bases between. From germline, CDR1 is MDHEN and CDR2 SYDVKM. CDR3 loop: CASSLGRELKQYF. The CDR3 coding sequence is TGTGCCAGCAGTCTGGGACGGGAGCTCAAGCAGTACTTC. The full variable domain, its missing parts supplied by reference TRBV28 and TRBJ2-7, is DVKVTQSSRYLVKRTGEKVFLECVQDMDHENMFWYRQDPGLGLRLIYFSYDVKMKEKGDIPEGYSVSREKKERFSLILESASTNQTSMYLCASSLGRELKQYFGPGTRLTVT.

V gene TRBV9 combines with J gene TRBJ2-3; TRBD2 is a possible D gene (6 bases). The germline V gene has CDR1 SGDLS and CDR2 YYNGEE. CDR3 length: 15 residues. Trimming took 1 base from V and 1 from J, leaving 10 bases between them. CDR3 coding DNA: TGTGCCAGCAGCGTAAGGCGGGGAGGCACAGATACGCAGTATTTT. Translation gives CASSVRRGGTDTQYF.

The V gene is TRBV5-4, the J gene TRBJ2-3, with a tentative D call TRBD2 (6 bases). The CDR3 loop spans 13 amino acids. The germline V gene has CDR1 SGHNT and CDR2 YYREEE (reference sequence). Trimming removed 4 bases at V and 6 bases at J, with 12 bases between. CDR3 sequence reads: CASSLGSGDTQYF. The CDR3 nucleotides are TGTGCCAGCAGCCTCGGGAGCGGGGATACGCAGTATTTT.

The chain has TRBV18 and TRBJ2-1; TRBD1 or TRBD2 may be the D gene (6 bases each). V was pared by 4 bases and J by 9 bases, with 10 bases between. The germline CDR1 and CDR2 sequences are KGHSH and LQKENI. CDR3 length: 12 amino acids. CDR3 region: CASSLGGGEQFF. Here the CDR3 DNA reads TGTGCCAGCTCACTAGGGGGAGGTGAGCAGTTCTTC.

The chain uses TRBV14 and TRBJ2-2; perhaps TRBD1 as D (5 bases). CDR1 is SGHDN and CDR2 is FVKESK in the germline V gene. V lost 1 base to trimming and J lost 7 bases, with 13 bases between them. The CDR3 contains 15 residues. Here the CDR3 DNA reads TGTGCCAGCAGCCAAGGGAACAGGCTCGGCGGGGAGCTGTTTTTT. It translates to CASSQGNRLGGELFF.

The CDR3 sequence is CAISKGTSGGASLETQYF. For the CDR3, the DNA is TGTGCCATCAGCAAAGGGACTAGCGGGGGGGCCTCTCTGGAGACCCAGTACTTC. The chain combines TRBV10-3 with TRBJ2-5; TRBD2 matches 16 bases. The trim removed 6 bases at V and 5 bases at J, leaving 12 bases unmatched. The CDR3 covers 18 residues. The germline gives CDR1 ENHRY, CDR2 SYGVKD.

This clone was seen just once. This chain links TRBV14 with TRBJ2-7; 8 bases are shared with TRBD1. The CDR3 has 16 residues. The trim removed 4 bases at V and 1 base at J, leaving 9 bases unmatched. CDR1 and CDR2 from the germline V gene are SGHDN and FVKESK. The CDR3 region has the DNA TGTGCCAGCAGCCCTCTCGGACAGGGAGCGTCCTACGAGCAGTACTTC. Residues: CASSPLGQGASYEQYF.